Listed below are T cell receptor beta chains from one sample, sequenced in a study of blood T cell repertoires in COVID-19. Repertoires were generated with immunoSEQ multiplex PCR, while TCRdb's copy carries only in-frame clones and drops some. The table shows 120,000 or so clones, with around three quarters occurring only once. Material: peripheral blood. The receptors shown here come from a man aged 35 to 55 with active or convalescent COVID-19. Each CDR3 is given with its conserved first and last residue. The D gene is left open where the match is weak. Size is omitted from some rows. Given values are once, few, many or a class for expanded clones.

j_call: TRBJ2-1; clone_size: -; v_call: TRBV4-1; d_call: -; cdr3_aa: CASSQESLPNEQFF; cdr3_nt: TGCGCCAGCAGCCAAGAGTCGCTACCTAATGAGCAGTTCTTC
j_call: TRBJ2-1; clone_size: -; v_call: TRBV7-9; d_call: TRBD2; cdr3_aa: CASSFYGTKYNEQFF; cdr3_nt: TGTGCCAGCAGCTTCTACGGGACTAAATACAATGAGCAGTTCTTC
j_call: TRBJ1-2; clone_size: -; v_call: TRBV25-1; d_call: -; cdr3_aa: CASSNRRAGGYTF; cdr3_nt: TGTGCCAGCAGCAACAGGAGAGCTGGCGGCTACACCTTC
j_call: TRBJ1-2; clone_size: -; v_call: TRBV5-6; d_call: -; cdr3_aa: CASSLGGGRGYTF; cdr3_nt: TGTGCCAGCAGCTTGGGGGGCGGGAGAGGCTACACCTTC
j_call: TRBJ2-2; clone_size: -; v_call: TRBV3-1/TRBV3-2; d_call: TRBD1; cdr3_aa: CASSSRTGTGELFF; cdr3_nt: TGTGCCAGCAGCTCTCGGACAGGCACCGGGGAGCTGTTTTTT
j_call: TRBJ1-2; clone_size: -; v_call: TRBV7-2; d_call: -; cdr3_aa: CASSLDSRYYGYTF; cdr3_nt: TGTGCCAGCAGCTTGGACAGCCGATACTATGGCTACACCTTC
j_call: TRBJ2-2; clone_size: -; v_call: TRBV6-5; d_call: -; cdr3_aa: CASSYAQASRTGELFF; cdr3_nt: TGTGCCAGCAGTTACGCGCAAGCCTCGAGGACCGGGGAGCTGTTTTTT
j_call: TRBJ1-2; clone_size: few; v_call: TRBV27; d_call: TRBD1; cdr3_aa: CASSFGTGAYGYTF; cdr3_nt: TGTGCCAGCAGCTTTGGGACAGGGGCCTATGGCTACACCTTC
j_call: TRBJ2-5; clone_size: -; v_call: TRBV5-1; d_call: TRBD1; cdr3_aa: CASSRGQNQETQYF; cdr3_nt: TGCGCCAGCTCTCGGGGACAGAACCAAGAGACCCAGTACTTC
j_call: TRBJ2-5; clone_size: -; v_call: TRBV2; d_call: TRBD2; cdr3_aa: CASSERTGGPEETQYF; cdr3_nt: TGTGCCAGCAGTGAGCGGACGGGAGGGCCTGAAGAGACCCAGTACTTC
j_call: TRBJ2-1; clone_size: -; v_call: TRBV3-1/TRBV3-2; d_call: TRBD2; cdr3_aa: CASSQDSGTYNEQFF; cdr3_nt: TGTGCCAGCAGCCAAGACAGCGGGACCTACAATGAGCAGTTCTTC
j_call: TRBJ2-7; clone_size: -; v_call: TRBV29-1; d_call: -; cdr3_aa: CSVEGGGPEQYF; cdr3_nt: TGCAGCGTTGAAGGGGGCGGTCCCGAGCAGTACTTC
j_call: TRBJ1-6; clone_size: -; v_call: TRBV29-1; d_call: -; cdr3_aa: CSVKGPGADNSPLHF; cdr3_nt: TGCAGCGTTAAGGGACCAGGGGCGGATAATTCACCCCTCCACTTT
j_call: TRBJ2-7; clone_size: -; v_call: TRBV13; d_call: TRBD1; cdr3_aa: CASSSLGTGANYEQYF; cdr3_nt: TGTGCCAGCAGCTCTCTAGGGACAGGGGCTAACTACGAGCAGTACTTC
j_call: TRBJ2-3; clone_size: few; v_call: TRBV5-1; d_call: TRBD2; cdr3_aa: CASKSGGSYADTQYF; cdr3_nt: TGCGCCAGCAAATCTGGCGGGAGTTACGCAGATACGCAGTATTTT
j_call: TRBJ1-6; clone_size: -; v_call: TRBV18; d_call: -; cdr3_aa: CASSPQDKYNSPLHF; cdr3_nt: TGTGCCAGCTCGCCCCAGGACAAATATAATTCACCCCTCCACTTT
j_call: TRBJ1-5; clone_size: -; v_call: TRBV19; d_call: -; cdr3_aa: CASKYGIGPQPQHF; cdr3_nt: TGTGCCAGTAAGTACGGGATCGGACCCCAGCCCCAGCATTTT